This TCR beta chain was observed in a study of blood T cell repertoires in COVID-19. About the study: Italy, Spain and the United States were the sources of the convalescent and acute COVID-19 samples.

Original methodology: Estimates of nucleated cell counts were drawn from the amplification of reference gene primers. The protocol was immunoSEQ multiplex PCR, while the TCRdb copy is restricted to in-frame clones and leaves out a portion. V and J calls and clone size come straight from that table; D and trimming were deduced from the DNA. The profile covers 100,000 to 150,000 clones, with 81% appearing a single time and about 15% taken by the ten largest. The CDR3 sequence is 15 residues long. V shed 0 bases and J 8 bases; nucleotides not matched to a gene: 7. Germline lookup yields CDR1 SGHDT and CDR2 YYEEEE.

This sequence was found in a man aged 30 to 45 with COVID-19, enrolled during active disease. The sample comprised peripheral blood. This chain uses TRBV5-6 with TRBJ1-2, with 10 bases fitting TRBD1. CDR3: CASSLAGDRGLGYTF. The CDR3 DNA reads TGTGCCAGCAGCTTGGCCGGAGACAGGGGGCTAGGCTACACCTTC.